The rows below give T cell receptor beta chains drawn from one sample of a study of cytomegalovirus exposure and HLA in healthy donors. The data were produced by immunoSEQ multiplex PCR, yet TCRdb's version contains in-frame clones alone and is incomplete. The data contain around 130,000 clones, roughly three quarters of them singletons. Material: PBMCs. The source is a woman aged 40 to 50 in good health and CMV-seronegative. Both conserved end residues are part of each CDR3. The size entry is marked missing in some rows and otherwise reads once, few, many or a size class.

CDR3 protein	V gene	clone size	J gene
CASSLQPSSGNTIYF	TRBV6-1	-	TRBJ1-3
CASSGMAGVGYNEQFF	TRBV6-4	-	TRBJ2-1
CASNSLPNTEAFF	TRBV2	few	TRBJ1-1
CASSLGGRDEQYF	TRBV5-1	-	-
CASSAVGSEETQYF	TRBV25-1	-	TRBJ2-5
CASSLGQGGREQYF	TRBV5-6	-	-
CASSLQQGTEAFF	TRBV11-2	-	TRBJ1-1
CASTPGGSTNEKLFF	TRBV5-1	-	TRBJ1-4
CAISESTRERTGYTDTQYF	TRBV10-3	-	TRBJ2-3
CASSLSPGGLDNTEAFF	TRBV27	-	TRBJ1-1
CASFQGVNEKLFF	TRBV28	-	TRBJ1-4
CASSFWTGFLSSTDTQYF	TRBV28	-	TRBJ2-3
CASSLWGGLREQYF	TRBV5-1	-	TRBJ2-5
CATSQRAGKAFF	TRBV5-1	-	TRBJ1-1
CASGWGGQASSYEQYF	TRBV12-5	few	TRBJ2-7
CASSFQRASGIFDEQFF	TRBV11-1	-	TRBJ2-1
CASSLDRTNTEAFF	TRBV7-3	-	TRBJ1-1
CAWSVAGTPVGSYEQYF	TRBV30	-	TRBJ2-7
CASSTGQLKETQYF	TRBV19	-	TRBJ2-5
CASSGAHSYEQYF	TRBV6-1	few	TRBJ2-7
CASSRMASGGAEETQYF	TRBV13	once	TRBJ2-5
CASGGDSEQYF	TRBV5-1	-	TRBJ2-7
CASSFDRRNEKLFF	TRBV19	-	TRBJ1-4
CASSFEAGGPHEQYF	TRBV11-2	-	TRBJ2-7
CASSGREVGAGNTIYF	TRBV2	-	TRBJ1-3
CASSYRVTTNEKLFF	TRBV6-5	-	TRBJ1-4
CASSSGTEIRTDTQYF	TRBV5-1	-	TRBJ2-3
CASSALTSGTYNEQFF	TRBV6-4	-	TRBJ2-1
CASSIEISRFNQPQHF	TRBV28	-	TRBJ1-5
CASSLDGLPMVRTF	TRBV5-6	-	TRBJ1-2
CASSVGGGQGYEQYF	TRBV9	-	TRBJ2-7
CASAILGEETQYF	TRBV6-6	-	TRBJ2-5
CASSESLRLSRGEQFF	TRBV10-2	-	TRBJ2-1
CGVGLAGLGGADTQYF	TRBV2	few	TRBJ2-3
CASSIGAGNEQYF	TRBV7-6	-	-
CASSLGDRGNTEAFF	TRBV13	-	TRBJ1-1
CASSFPDRDNYGYTF	TRBV7-9	-	TRBJ1-2
CASSSGQNYNEQFF	TRBV27	few	TRBJ2-1
CASSHRTESSYTIYF	TRBV5-8	-	TRBJ1-3
CASSPGRDTEAFF	TRBV11-3	-	TRBJ1-1
CASSATYTEAFF	TRBV19	-	TRBJ1-1
CASSLGPGGTDTQYF	TRBV11-2	once	TRBJ2-3
CASRVAGVSTGELFF	TRBV27	-	TRBJ2-2
CASSLGNFLANTGELFF	TRBV7-2	few	TRBJ2-2
CASSQAGIPLHF	TRBV14	-	TRBJ1-6
CAWSHGFDREAFF	TRBV30	-	TRBJ1-1
CASSRSGLQETQYF	TRBV5-4	-	TRBJ2-5
CASSSDSIDHF	TRBV7-9	few	TRBJ1-5
CSVVLAGLGTGELFF	TRBV29-1	-	TRBJ2-2
CASSSQGRGEKLFF	TRBV28	-	TRBJ1-4
CASSFSASVSTDTQYF	TRBV27	-	TRBJ2-3
CASSHGAEETQYF	TRBV11-2	-	TRBJ2-5
CASSLSPSGSQADTQYF	TRBV27	-	TRBJ2-3
CASSPRGANEKLFF	TRBV2	few	TRBJ1-4
CASSDNPSEGNEQFF	TRBV2	-	TRBJ2-1
CASRQREIKNSGNTIYF	TRBV12-2	once	TRBJ1-3
CASSLSASYNEQFF	TRBV2	-	TRBJ2-1
CASSPGLYGYTF	TRBV6-1	-	TRBJ1-2
CASSYSMAGGPHEQYF	TRBV6-5	-	TRBJ2-7
CSVSAANEKLFF	TRBV29-1	-	TRBJ1-4